The source of this T cell receptor (beta chain) is a study of cytomegalovirus exposure and HLA in healthy donors listed by TCRdb under 2017. Describing the broader study: In an earlier analysis of some 610 of the donors, under 300 Gb of sequence data and 117 million unique TCR beta sequences from approximately 180 million T cells were reported. An early release that covered about 600 HLA-typed donors contained about 300 gigabases of sequencing data and tens of millions of unique TCR sequences. Four to six DR-DQ haplotypes were handled as single units for association and clustering, since linkage in the cohort was strong. Alongside the repertoire data, information on donor age, sex, ethnicity and CMV serostatus was compiled. Of the 300 to 450 genotyped donors, approximately 83% fell in the genetic ancestry cluster associated with self-reported Caucasian donors. Every repertoire in the discovery cohort had been generated on one and the same sequencing platform. The study combined high-throughput TCR immunosequencing, statistical association of individual TCRs with disease status, and machine learning to predict cytomegalovirus infection status. The aim of the study was to test whether cataloging public T cell receptors could identify signatures of past pathogen exposure. On average, around 230,000 unique TCR beta nucleotide sequences were sequenced per donor among 398 genotyped donors of the cohort, with around 19% of those sequences being non-productive. Genome-wide SNP genotypes for about 65% of the 666 donors were used in a later genetic analysis, which treated that subset as a discovery cohort. Besides the first cohort of 666 subjects, a separate validation cohort made up of 120 different subjects was used. Rather than using new phenotypic data, the later analysis identified candidate immune exposures from TCR beta sequences and from how often those sequences occurred across donors. The T cell repertoires of under 700 subjects were profiled by immunosequencing and related to cytomegalovirus serostatus. Typing coverage varied by locus: roughly 620-640 donors for A, B, C, DRB1 and DQB1; some 520 for DQA1; around 610 for DPA1; approximately 490 for DPB1. A later analysis re-analyzed previously published TCR beta repertoires from about 600 donors and added high-resolution HLA genotyping to study TCR occurrence patterns. In an earlier analysis of about 590 of the donors, high-throughput TCR beta sequencing was used to judge whether each TCR beta V gene segment behaved as functional or pseudogenic. HLA typing covered class I and class II loci at four-digit resolution. General conclusions and limits of the study: According to a later analysis, TCR association rates differed among HLA loci, with DRB1 alleles showing the most associated TCRs and HLA-C alleles showing the fewest. The cohort was sequenced for TCR beta chains only, and without alpha or paired-chain data the features that could be detected were limited. Cytomegalovirus status was reported to be diagnosed by the classifier with high specificity and sensitivity in both the original and validation cohorts. For the cohort, immune exposure information was limited to CMV serostatus. According to a later genetic analysis, donors in an Asian-associated ancestry cluster had fewer N-insertions in productive TCRs than the approximately 670-donor mean. A further reported finding was that TCR beta sequences accurately predicted the HLA-A and HLA-B alleles for most subjects in the first cohort. Sequencing depth was assumed to be roughly uniform across donors in the presence/absence analyses, though that assumption may not hold. Because counts were too low, around 17 rarely observed V segments, including chromosome 9 orphons, were left out of the earlier analysis of some 640 of the donors. A cluster of highly shared sequence variants was judged likely to be a technical artifact of the sequencing pipeline. In a later analysis, HLA-associated TCR beta chains were found to be more clonally expanded and to have lower generation probabilities than equally common non-associated chains. Correlated functional status among segregating V segments might reflect linkage disequilibrium, but an unknown experimental factor could not be ruled out. According to a later analysis, parvovirus B19, influenza, CMV and Epstein-Barr virus appeared linked to several top co-occurrence clusters. According to a later analysis, most CMV-associated TCR beta chains appeared to be HLA-restricted, and the HLA associations seemed to be driven largely by CMV exposure. In vitro tests confirmed that a few of the cytomegalovirus-associated TCR beta chains recognize cytomegalovirus antigens. An earlier analysis of 450 to 750 of the donors showed that most TCR beta V segments appeared in productive rearrangements either about 87% or about 30% of the time, which broadly matched IMGT annotations. According to the authors, the approach could potentially be generalized to other disease states and immunological phenotypes. In the study, some 160 TCR beta chains were listed as associated with cytomegalovirus. An association between a missense DCLRE1C variant and V-gene and J-gene trimming of TCR beta chains was found in a later genetic analysis and replicated in an independent cohort. Because HLA typing was missing for some donors at each locus, association tests included only the typed subset. When HLA alleles, especially DR and DQ, strongly co-occurred, attributing TCR associations to individual alleles was difficult. At a false discovery rate of 0.05, a later analysis linked roughly 17,000 TCR beta sequences to specific HLA alleles. Because the 87-base-pair reads could not distinguish some IMGT-functional V segments, including TRBV6-2 and TRBV6-3, those segments were excluded. Most TCR sequences were seen in very few donors, while some public TCRs were found in many individuals.

Library construction relied on the immunoSEQ multiplex PCR assay. For the multiplex PCR, a mixture combining 60 forward primers for TCR Vbeta segments and 13 reverse primers for TCR Jbeta segments was used. The CDR3 region of rearranged TCR beta genes was amplified from genomic DNA by a multiplex PCR assay. On the Illumina HiSeq System, the amplified TCR beta libraries were sequenced as 87-base-pair reads. The authors processed their data as follows. A later analysis counted approximately 84 million unique TCR beta chains across the approximately 700 repertoires, and 10 million to 12 million of these chains were shared by at least two donors. Raw reads were error-corrected and collapsed into unique sequences with a nearest-neighbor algorithm that merged closely related sequences to remove PCR and sequencing errors. To assign V, D and J gene segments, CDR3 sequences were aligned to IMGT reference sequences. For a sequence to be retained, a match of at least six nucleotides to both a V gene segment and a J gene segment was required. Rearrangements were classified as productive when the CDR3 lacked stop codons and remained in frame with V and J, and all other rearrangements were classified as non-productive. Following IMGT convention, CDR3 was defined as the stretch from the second conserved V-encoded cysteine up to the conserved J-encoded phenylalanine. In an earlier analysis of some 550 of the donors, sequences lacking an unambiguous match to a single V gene segment were excluded. An earlier analysis of a few hundred of the donors classified V segments as functional when productive rearrangements were above 56.7% and as segregating when the standard deviation between donors was above 5%. A statistical classification framework was built for diagnosing cytomegalovirus status from the catalog of TCR beta chain sequences. In a later analysis, V and J genes were assigned by comparing TCR nucleotide sequences against IMGT/GENE-DB human TR gene sequences. Using the TCRdist pipeline, a later analysis assigned CDR3 sequences along with most-parsimonious VDJ recombination scenarios. In a later analysis, every TCR beta chain was defined by the combination of its CDR3 amino acid sequence and its V-gene family, and reads without a unique V-gene family were dropped. In a later analysis, 450 to 600 highly shared, low-generation-probability nucleotide sequences were removed to address suspected cross-contamination and a sequencing artifact. In a later analysis, a clonal expansion index was calculated for each public chain from normalized within-repertoire ranks of inferred template counts. A later analysis computed generation probabilities with a VDJ recombination model fitted to out-of-frame rearrangements, and checked the results against IGoR. In a later analysis, hypergeometric tests were used to score TCR-TCR, TCR-HLA and TCR-CMV co-occurrence, with a repertoire-size bias correction applied to TCR pairs. False discovery rates were estimated in a later analysis by permuting HLA or CMV assignments 20 times. In a later analysis, co-occurring TCRs were grouped using DBSCAN, with TCRdist sequence similarity added in when clustering inside HLA-allele-positive subsets. For co-occurrence clustering, repertoires with fewer than 30,000 or more than 120,000 public chains were excluded, along with a handful of repertoires with anomalous nucleotide sharing. As stored in TCRdb, this immuneACCESS dataset retains in-frame rearrangements with V and J assigned. A fraction of the clones does not appear; measured against another copy, unresolved V genes explain less than half of the discrepancy, and the remainder lacks a known reason. The V and J calls and clone size are taken from that table; D and trimming were inferred from the DNA. Within this sample are roughly 73,000 clones, with less than 85% of them counted one time only. The ten largest make up about 2.4% of the sample.

From a lookup of the germline V gene (reference sequence), CDR1 and CDR2 are SGHKS and YYEKEE. The cysteine opens and the phenylalanine closes a CDR3 of 14 amino acids. Only the CDR3 DNA stays, 42 bases, in frame from base 1. Trimming costs V 2 bases and J 8 bases, and their ends lie 11 bases apart. Concerning this clone itself: The antigen it binds to is not known. No clone much larger than this one lies a single base away; base qualities are absent.

The cohort comprised around 700 healthy bone marrow donors. At the time of sampling, every cohort member was nominally healthy, though immune exposures that went unrecorded were likely present. The donor tested CMV seronegative and was one of the 352 seronegative cohort members. A peripheral blood sample was collected from each donor, and TCR beta sequencing was performed on peripheral blood mononuclear cells. The Qiagen DNeasy Blood Extraction Kit was used to extract genomic DNA from the blood cell samples. Material for sequencing was PBMCs. The chain employs TRBV5-5 and TRBJ1-6; a tentative D match to TRBD1 spans 5 bases. This receptor was taken from a woman aged 45-65 years in good health and CMV-seronegative. The CDR3 here reads CASSFRQGYSPLHF. The sequence in DNA is TGTGCCAGCAGCTTTCGGCAGGGCTATTCACCCCTCCACTTT.